This T cell receptor beta chain comes out of a study of blood T cell repertoires in COVID-19. Study overall: COVID-19 samples from acute and convalescent phases originated in the United States, Italy and Spain. The analysed material was cDNA or gDNA that came from T cells, B-cell-depleted T cells, or PBMCs.

The CDR3 is 16 residues long. After removal of 6 bases from V and 4 bases from J, the junction contained 10 bases not matched to a gene. Germline CDR1 SNHLY, CDR2 FYNNEI. Original handling: Amplification from reference gene primers served as the basis for estimated nucleated cell counts. Only in-frame clones appear in the TCRdb table, and some are missing; sequencing was by immunoSEQ multiplex PCR. That table furnishes V, J and clone size, whereas the DNA furnished D and trimming. The sample lists over 110,000 clones, approximately 82% occurring once. The sequencing sample was made of peripheral blood. The sequence derives from a man aged 55 to 70 with active or convalescent COVID-19. V gene TRBV2 combines with J gene TRBJ1-3; 9 nucleotides align to TRBD1. CDR3 loop: CASRTSGQGMGNTIYF. The CDR3 coding sequence is TGTGCCAGCAGAACCTCGGGACAGGGTATGGGAAACACCATATATTTT.